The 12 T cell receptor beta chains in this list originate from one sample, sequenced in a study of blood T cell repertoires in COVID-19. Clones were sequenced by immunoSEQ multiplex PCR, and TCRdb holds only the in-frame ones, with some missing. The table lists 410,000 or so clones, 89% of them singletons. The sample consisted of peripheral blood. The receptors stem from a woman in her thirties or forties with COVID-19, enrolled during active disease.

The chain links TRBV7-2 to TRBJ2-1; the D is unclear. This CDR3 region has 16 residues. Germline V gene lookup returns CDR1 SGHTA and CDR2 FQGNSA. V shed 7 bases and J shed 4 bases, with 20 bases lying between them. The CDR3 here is CASTFSTTGPYNEQFF. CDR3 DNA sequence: TGTGCCAGCACCTTTTCAACGACGGGTCCTTACAATGAGCAGTTCTTC.

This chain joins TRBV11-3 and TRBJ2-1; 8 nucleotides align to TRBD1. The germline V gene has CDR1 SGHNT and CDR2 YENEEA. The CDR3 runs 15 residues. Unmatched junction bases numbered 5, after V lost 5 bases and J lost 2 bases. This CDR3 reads CASSGGTGPYNEQFF. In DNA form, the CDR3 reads TGTGCCAGCAGCGGAGGGACAGGACCCTACAATGAGCAGTTCTTC.

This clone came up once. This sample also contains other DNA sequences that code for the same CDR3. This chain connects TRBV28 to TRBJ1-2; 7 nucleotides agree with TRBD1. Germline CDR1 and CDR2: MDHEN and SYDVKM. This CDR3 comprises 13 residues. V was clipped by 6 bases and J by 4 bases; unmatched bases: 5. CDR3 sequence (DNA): TGTGCCAGCAGCCTACAGGGGCCCTATGGCTACACCTTC. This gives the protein CASSLQGPYGYTF.

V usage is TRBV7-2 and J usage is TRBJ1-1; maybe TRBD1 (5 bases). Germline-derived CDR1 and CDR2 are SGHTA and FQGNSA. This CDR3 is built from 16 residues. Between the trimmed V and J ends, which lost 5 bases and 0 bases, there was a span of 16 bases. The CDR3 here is CASSPGDRRMNTEAFF. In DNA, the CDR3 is TGTGCCAGCAGCCCGGGGGACCGCCGAATGAACACTGAAGCTTTCTTT. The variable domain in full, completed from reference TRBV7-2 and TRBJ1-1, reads GAGVSQSPSNKVTEKGKDVELRCDPISGHTALYWYRQSLGQGLEFLIYFQGNSAPDKSGLPSDRFSAERTGGSVSTLTIQRTQQEDSAVYLCASSPGDRRMNTEAFFGQGTRLTVV.

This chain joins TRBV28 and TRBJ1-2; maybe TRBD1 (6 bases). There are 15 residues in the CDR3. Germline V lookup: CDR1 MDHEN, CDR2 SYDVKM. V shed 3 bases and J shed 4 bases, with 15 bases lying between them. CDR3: CASSFLQGGFYGYTF. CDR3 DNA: TGTGCCAGCAGTTTTTTACAGGGTGGATTCTATGGCTACACCTTC.

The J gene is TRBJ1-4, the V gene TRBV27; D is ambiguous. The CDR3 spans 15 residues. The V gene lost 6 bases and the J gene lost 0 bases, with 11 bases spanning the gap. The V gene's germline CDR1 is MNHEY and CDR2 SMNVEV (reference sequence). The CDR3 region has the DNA TGTGCCAGCAGCAGACGGGAAGCAACTAATGAAAAACTGTTTTTT. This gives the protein CASSRREATNEKLFF.

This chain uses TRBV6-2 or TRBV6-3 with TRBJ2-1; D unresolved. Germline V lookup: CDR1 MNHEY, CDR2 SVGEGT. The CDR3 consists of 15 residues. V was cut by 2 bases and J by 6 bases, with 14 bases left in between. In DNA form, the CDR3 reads TGTGCCAGCAGTTACGGGCAAATACGGATCAATGAGCAGTTCTTC. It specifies CASSYGQIRINEQFF.

CDR3 DNA sequence: TGTGCCAGCAGCTCGCGGGGTAATGAAAAACTGTTTTTT. Translation: CASSSRGNEKLFF. The V and J genes are TRBV5-4 and TRBJ1-4; D is unresolved. The germline gives CDR1 SGHNT, CDR2 YYREEE (reference sequence). Trimming cost V 3 bases and J 4 bases, with 7 bases left between them. The CDR3 extends over 13 amino acids.

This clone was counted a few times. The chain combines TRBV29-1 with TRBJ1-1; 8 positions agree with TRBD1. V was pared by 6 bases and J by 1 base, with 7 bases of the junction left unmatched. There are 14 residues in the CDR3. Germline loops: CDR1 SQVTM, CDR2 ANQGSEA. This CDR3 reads CSVEPQGANTEAFF. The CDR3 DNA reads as TGCAGCGTGGAACCGCAGGGGGCGAACACTGAAGCTTTCTTT.

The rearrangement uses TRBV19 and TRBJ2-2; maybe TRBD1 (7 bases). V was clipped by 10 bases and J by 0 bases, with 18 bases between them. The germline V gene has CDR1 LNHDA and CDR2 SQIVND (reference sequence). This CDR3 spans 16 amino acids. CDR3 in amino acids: CATTVRGASNTGELFF. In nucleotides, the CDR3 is TGTGCCACCACCGTCAGGGGGGCCTCGAACACCGGGGAGCTGTTTTTT.

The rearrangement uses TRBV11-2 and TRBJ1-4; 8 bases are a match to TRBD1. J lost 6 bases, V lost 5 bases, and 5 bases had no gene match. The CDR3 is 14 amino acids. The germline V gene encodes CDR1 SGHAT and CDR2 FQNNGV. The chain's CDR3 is CASSLDRVYEKLFF. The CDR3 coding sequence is TGTGCCAGCAGCCTGGACAGGGTGTATGAAAAACTGTTTTTT.

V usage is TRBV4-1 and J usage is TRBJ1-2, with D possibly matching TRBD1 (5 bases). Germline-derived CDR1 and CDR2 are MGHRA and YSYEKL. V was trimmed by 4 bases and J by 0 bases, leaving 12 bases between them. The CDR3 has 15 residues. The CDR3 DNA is TGCGCCAGCAGCCGGGGGACTGAAGCTAACTATGGCTACACCTTC. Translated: CASSRGTEANYGYTF.